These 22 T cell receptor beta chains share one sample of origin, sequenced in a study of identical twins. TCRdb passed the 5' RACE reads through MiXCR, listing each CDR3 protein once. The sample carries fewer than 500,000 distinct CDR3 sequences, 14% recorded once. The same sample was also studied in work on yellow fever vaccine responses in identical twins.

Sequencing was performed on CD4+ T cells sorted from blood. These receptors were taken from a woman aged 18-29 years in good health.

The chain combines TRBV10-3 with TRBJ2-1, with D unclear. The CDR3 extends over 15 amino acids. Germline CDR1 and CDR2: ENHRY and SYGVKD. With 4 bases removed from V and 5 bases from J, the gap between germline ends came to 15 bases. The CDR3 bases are TGTGCCATCAGTGCGCCAACCAGACAAGACAATGAGCAGTTCTTC. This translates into CAISAPTRQDNEQFF.

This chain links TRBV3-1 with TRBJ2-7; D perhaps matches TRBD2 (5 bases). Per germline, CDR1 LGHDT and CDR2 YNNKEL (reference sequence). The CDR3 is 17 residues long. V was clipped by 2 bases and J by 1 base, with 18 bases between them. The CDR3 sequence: CASSQRMRAWASYEQYF. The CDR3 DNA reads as TGTGCCAGCAGCCAACGTATGAGGGCCTGGGCATCCTACGAGCAGTACTTC.

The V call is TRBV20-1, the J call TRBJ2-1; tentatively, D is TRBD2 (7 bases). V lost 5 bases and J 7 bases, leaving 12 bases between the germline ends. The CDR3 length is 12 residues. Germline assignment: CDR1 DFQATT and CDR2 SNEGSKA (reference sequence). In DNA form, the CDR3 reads TGCAGTGCTGGGGGGGGGCAGAATGAGCAGTTCTTC. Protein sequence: CSAGGGQNEQFF.

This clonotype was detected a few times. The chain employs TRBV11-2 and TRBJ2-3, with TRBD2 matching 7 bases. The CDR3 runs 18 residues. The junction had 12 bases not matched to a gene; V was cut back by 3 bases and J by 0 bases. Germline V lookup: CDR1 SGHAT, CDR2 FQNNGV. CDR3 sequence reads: CASSFKAGTTTSTDTQYF. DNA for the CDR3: TGTGCCAGCAGCTTTAAAGCCGGGACTACAACTAGCACAGATACGCAGTATTTT.

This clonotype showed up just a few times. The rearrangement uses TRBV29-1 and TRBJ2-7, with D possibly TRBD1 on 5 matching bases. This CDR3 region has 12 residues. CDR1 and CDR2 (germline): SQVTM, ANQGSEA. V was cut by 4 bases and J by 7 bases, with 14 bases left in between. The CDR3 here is CSVATRVKEQYF. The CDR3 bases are TGCAGCGTTGCCACCAGGGTGAAGGAGCAGTACTTC.

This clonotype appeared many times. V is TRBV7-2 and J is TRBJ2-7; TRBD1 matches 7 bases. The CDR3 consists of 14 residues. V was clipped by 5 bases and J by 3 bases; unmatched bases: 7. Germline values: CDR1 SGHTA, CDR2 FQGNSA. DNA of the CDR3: TGTGCCAGCAGCCCGACAGGGATGGGCTACGAGCAGTACTTC. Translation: CASSPTGMGYEQYF.

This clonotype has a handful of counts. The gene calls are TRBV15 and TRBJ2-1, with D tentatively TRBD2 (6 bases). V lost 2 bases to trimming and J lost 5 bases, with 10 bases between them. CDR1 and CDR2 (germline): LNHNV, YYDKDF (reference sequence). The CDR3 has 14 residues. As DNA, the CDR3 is TGTGCCACCAGCAGATCGACGGGGGACAATGAGCAGTTCTTC. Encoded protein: CATSRSTGDNEQFF.

This chain's CDR3 is CASSSNPGTETQYF. Here the CDR3 DNA reads TGTGCCAGCAGCTCGAATCCAGGGACAGAGACCCAGTACTTC. V gene TRBV7-3 combines with J gene TRBJ2-5, with D possibly called TRBD1 or TRBD2 (5 bases each). The V end lost 4 bases, the J end lost 4 bases, and 13 bases lay between the germline ends. CDR1 is SGHTA, CDR2 FQGTGA, per germline. CDR3 size: 14 residues.

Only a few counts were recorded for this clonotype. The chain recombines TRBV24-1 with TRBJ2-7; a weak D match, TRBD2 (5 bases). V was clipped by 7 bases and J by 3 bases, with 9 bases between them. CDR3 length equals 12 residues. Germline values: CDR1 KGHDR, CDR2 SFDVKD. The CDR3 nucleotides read TGTGCCACCAGCCACGCGGGCTACGAGCAGTACTTC. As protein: CATSHAGYEQYF.

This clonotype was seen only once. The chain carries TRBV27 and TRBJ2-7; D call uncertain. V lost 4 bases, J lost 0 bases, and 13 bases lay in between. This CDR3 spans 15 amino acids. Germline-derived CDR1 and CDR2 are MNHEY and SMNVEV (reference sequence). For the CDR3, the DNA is TGTGCCAGCAGTTCCCACTATCTGGGCTCCTACGAGCAGTACTTC. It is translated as CASSSHYLGSYEQYF.

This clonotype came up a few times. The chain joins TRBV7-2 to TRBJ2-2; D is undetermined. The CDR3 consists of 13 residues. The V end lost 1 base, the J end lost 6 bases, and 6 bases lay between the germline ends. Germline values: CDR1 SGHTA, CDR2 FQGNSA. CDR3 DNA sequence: TGTGCCAGCAGCTTAGAAACCCCCGGGGAGCTGTTTTTT. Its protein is CASSLETPGELFF.

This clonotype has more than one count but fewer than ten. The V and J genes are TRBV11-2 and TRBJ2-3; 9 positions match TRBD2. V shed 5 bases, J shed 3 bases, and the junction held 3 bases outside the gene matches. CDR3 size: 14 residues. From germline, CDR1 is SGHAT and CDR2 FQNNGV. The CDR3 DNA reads TGTGCCAGCAGCCGTGCGGGGGGGACAGATACGCAGTATTTT. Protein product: CASSRAGGTDTQYF.

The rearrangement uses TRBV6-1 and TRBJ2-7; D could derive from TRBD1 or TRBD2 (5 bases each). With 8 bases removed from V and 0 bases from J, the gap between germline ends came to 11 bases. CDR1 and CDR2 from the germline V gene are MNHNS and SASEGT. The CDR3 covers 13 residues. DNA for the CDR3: TGTGCCAGCTACGGGACGGTCTCCTACGAGCAGTACTTC. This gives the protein CASYGTVSYEQYF.

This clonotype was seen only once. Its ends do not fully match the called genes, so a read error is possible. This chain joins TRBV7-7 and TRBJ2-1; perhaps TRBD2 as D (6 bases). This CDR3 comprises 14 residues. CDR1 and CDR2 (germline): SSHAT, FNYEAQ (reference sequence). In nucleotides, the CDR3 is TGTGCTAGCAGCTTAGAAACTAGCTCAAGTGAGCAGTTCTTC. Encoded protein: CASSLETSSSEQFF.

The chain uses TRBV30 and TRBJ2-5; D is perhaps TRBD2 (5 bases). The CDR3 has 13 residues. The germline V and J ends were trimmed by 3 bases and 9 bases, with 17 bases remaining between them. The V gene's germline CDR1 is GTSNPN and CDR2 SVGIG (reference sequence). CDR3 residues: CAWRRTGLGSQYF. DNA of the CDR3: TGTGCCTGGAGGAGGACGGGGTTGGGGTCCCAGTACTTC.

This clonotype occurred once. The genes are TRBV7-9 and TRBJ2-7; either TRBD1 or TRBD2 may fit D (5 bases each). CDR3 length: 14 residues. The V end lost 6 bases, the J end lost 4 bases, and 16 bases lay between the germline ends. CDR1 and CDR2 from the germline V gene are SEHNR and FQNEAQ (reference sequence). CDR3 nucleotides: TGTGCCAGCAGTGCCCGGGGCGGCCTGTACGAGCAGTACTTC. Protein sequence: CASSARGGLYEQYF.

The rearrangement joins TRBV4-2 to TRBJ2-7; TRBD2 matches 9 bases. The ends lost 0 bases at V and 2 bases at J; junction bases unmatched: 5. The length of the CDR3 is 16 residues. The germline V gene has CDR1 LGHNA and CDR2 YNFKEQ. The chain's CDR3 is CASSQDSGGTPYEQYF. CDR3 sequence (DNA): TGTGCCAGCAGCCAAGATAGCGGGGGCACCCCCTACGAGCAGTACTTC.

Here the CDR3 reads CASSLGGRQGIGNTIYF. In DNA, the CDR3 is TGTGCCAGCAGTTTGGGGGGACGACAGGGAATTGGAAACACCATATATTTT. The chain joins TRBV12-3 or TRBV12-4 to TRBJ1-3; 7 nucleotides line up with TRBD1. The V gene end was trimmed by 3 bases and the J gene end by 3 bases; junction bases not matched to a gene: 11. The CDR3 is 17 amino acids.

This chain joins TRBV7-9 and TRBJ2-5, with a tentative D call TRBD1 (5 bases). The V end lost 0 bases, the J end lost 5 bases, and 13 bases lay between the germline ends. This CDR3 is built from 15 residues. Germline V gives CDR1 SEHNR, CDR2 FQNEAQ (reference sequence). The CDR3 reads CASSLAVQGSETQYF. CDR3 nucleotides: TGTGCCAGCAGCTTAGCGGTTCAGGGTAGCGAGACCCAGTACTTC.

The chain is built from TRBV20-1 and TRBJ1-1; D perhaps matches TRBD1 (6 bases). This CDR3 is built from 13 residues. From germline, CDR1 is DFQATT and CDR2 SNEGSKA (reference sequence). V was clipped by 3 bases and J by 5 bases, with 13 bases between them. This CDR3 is CSASNGGLTEAFF. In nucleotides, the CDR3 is TGCAGTGCTAGCAACGGGGGCCTAACTGAAGCTTTCTTT.

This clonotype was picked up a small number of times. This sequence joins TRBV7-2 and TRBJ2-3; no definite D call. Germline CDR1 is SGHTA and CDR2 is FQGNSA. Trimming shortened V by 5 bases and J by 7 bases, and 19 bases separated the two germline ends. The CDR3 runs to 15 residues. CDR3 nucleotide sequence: TGTGCCAGCAGCCAGGACCCACGCGTACTTAATACGCAGTATTTT. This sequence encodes CASSQDPRVLNTQYF.

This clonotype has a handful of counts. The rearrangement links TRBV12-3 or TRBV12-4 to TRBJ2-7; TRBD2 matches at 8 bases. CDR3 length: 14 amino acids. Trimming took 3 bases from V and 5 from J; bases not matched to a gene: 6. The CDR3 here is CASSFGGRYDEQYF. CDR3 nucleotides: TGTGCCAGCAGTTTTGGCGGGAGGTACGACGAGCAGTACTTC.